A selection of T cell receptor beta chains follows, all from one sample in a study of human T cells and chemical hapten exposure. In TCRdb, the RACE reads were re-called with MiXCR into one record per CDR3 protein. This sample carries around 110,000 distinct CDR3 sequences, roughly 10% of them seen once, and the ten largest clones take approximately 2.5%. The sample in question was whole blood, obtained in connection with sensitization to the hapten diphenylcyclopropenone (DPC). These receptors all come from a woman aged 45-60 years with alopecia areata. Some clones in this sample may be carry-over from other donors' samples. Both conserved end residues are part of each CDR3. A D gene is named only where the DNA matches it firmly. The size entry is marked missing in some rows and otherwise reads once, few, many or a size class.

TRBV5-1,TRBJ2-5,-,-,TGCGCCAGCAGCAGGGGGATCGGCCAAGAGACCCAGTACTTC,CASSRGIGQETQYF
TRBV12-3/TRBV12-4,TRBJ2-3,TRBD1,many,TGTGCCAGCAGTCCTCAGGGGGCGCTTGGCACAGATACGCAGTATTTT,CASSPQGALGTDTQYF
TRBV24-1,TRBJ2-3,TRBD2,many,TGTGCCACCAGTGAATCTACTAGCGGATTATTCACAGATACGCAGTATTTT,CATSESTSGLFTDTQYF
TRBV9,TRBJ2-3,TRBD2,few,TGTGCCAGCAGCGTAGCCAGCGGGGGGGCGGATACGCAGTATTTT,CASSVASGGADTQYF
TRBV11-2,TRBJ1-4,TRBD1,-,TGTGCCAGCAGCTTAGGGCTGACAGGGGCTAATGAAAAACTGTTTTTT,CASSLGLTGANEKLFF
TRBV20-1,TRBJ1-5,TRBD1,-,TGCAGTGCTAACAGGGGGGGCACTAATCAGCCCCAGCATTTT,CSANRGGTNQPQHF
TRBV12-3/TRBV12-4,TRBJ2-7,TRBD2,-,TGTGCCAGCAGCGGGGGACTAGCGACCACCTACGAGCAGTACTTC,CASSGGLATTYEQYF
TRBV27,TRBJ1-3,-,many,TGTGCCAGCAAACAGACTTACTCTGGAAACACCATATATTTT,CASKQTYSGNTIYF
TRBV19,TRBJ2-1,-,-,TGTGCCAGTAGTAGAAACAAGGCCCAGCCGGTGGGTGAGCAGTTCTTC,CASSRNKAQPVGEQFF
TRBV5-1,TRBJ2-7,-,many,TGCGCCAGCAGCTTGGAGGTTGGGGAGCAGTACTTC,CASSLEVGEQYF
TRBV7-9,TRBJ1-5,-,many,TGTGCCAGCAGCTTCGGTGATGATCAGCCCCAGCATTTT,CASSFGDDQPQHF
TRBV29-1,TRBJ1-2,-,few,TGCAGCGTTGAAGCCCCAGGGTTTAACTATGGCTACACCTTC,CSVEAPGFNYGYTF
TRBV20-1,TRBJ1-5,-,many,TGCAGTGCTAGAGGTGCGACAGACGGCAATCAGCCCCAGCATTTT,CSARGATDGNQPQHF
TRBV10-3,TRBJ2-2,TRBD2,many,TGTGCCATCAGCTGGACTAGGGCGAACACCGGGGAGCTGTTTTTT,CAISWTRANTGELFF
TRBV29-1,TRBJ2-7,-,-,TGCAGCGTTGAAGTGGGGGAGGTATGGGACGAGCAGTACTTC,CSVEVGEVWDEQYF
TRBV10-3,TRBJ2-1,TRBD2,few,TGTGCCATCAGTGAGTCCGCGGGGGGACCCTACAATGAGCAGTTCTTC,CAISESAGGPYNEQFF
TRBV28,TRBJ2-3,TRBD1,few,TGTGCCAGCAGTTTTCGGGACAGGGAGGCCGATACGCAGTATTTT,CASSFRDREADTQYF
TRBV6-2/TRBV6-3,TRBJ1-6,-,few,TGTGCCAGCAGTTACTCGTCCGGTACCGGCAGCTCCTATAATTCACCCCTCCACTTT,CASSYSSGTGSSYNSPLHF
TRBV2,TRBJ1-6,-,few,TGTGCCAGCAGTGAACGAACCCAGGGGAATTCACCCCTCCACTTT,CASSERTQGNSPLHF
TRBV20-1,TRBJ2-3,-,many,TGCAGTGCTAGTCTTCCAGATACGCAGTATTTT,CSASLPDTQYF
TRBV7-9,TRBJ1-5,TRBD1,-,TGTGCCAGCAGTTCGAGCGCAGGGGGGCCCCAGCATTTT,CASSSSAGGPQHF
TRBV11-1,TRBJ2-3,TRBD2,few,TGTGCCAGCAGCTTAGCGCGTAGGACTAGCGAAGGAACAGATACGCAGTATTTT,CASSLARRTSEGTDTQYF
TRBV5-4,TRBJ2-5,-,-,TGTGCCAGCAGCCCTGTCGGGGTCAAAGGAGAGACCCAGTACTTC,CASSPVGVKGETQYF
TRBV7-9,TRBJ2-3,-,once,TGTGCCAGCAGGCTGGGGGGAGATACGCAGTATTTT,CASRLGGDTQYF
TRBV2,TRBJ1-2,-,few,TGTGCCAGCAGTGCAGCCGGTTATGGCTACACCTTC,CASSAAGYGYTF
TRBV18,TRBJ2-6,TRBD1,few,TGTGCCAGCTCACCAAAGACAGGGACTGGGGCCAACGTCCTGACTTTC,CASSPKTGTGANVLTF
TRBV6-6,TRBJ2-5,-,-,TGTGCCAGCACCGGACAGCCCCAAGAGACCCAGTACTTC,CASTGQPQETQYF
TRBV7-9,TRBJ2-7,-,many,TGTGCCAGCAGCATAAGCGCTGACGAGCAGTACTTC,CASSISADEQYF
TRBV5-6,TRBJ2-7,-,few,TGTGCCAGCAGCTGGGGCGGAGTCAACGAGCAGTACTTC,CASSWGGVNEQYF
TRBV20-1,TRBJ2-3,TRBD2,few,TGCAGTGCCCCGCGACTAGCGGGATTCACAGATACGCAGTATTTT,CSAPRLAGFTDTQYF
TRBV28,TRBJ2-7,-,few,TGTGCCAGCATTAAGGGGGATGCGGGCGAGCAGTACTTC,CASIKGDAGEQYF
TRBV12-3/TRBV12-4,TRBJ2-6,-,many,TGTGCCAGCAGCCCGTCCTCGTCGGGGGCCAACGTCCTGACTTTC,CASSPSSSGANVLTF
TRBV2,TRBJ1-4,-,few,TGTGCCAGCCTTGGTGAAAAACTGTTTTTT,CASLGEKLFF
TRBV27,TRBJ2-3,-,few,TGTGCCAGCCGAAGGGTAGCGGCGTCTAGCACAGATACGCAGTATTTT,CASRRVAASSTDTQYF
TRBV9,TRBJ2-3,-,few,TGTGCCAGCAGCGTAGCTAGCACTAGCACAGATACGCAGTATTTT,CASSVASTSTDTQYF
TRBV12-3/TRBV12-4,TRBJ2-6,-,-,TGTGCCAGCAGCCGGGGGGCTTTGGGGTCTGGGGCCAACGTCCTGACTTTC,CASSRGALGSGANVLTF
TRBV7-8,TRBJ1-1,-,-,TGTGCCAGCAGCTTTAGGGGCAGGGGCGTCATGAACACTGAAGCTTTCTTT,CASSFRGRGVMNTEAFF
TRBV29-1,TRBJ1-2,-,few,TGCAGCGTTGAAGACCGCTATGGCTACACCTTC,CSVEDRYGYTF
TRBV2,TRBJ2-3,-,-,TGTGCCAGCAGTCCGGGGCAGGCCAGCACAGATACGCAGTATTTT,CASSPGQASTDTQYF
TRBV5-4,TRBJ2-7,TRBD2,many,TGTGCCATCGGGACTAGCGGGTCCTACGAGCAGTACTTC,CAIGTSGSYEQYF
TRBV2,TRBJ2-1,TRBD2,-,TGTGCCAGCAGTCTTTTAGCGGGCGAGAGGGGTGAGCAGTTCTTC,CASSLLAGERGEQFF
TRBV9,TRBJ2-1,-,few,TGTGCCAGCAGCGTTTTCCCCCCCGGCGGGGGCTACAATAGTGAGCAGTTCTTC,CASSVFPPGGGYNSEQFF
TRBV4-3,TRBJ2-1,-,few,TGCGCCAGCAGCCAAGGAGCGGGCAACACCTACAATGAGCAGTTCTTC,CASSQGAGNTYNEQFF
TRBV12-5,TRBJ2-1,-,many,TGTGCTAGTGGTCCTCACAATGAGCAGTTCTTC,CASGPHNEQFF
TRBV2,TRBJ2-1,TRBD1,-,TGTGCCAGCAGTACTCCGACAGGGACCACCTACAATGAGCAGTTCTTC,CASSTPTGTTYNEQFF
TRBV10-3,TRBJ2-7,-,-,TGTGCCATCAGTGCGAGCTCCAGGGCTGCCTATGAGCAGTACTTC,CAISASSRAAYEQYF
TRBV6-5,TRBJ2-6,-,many,TGTGCGGTAAAGGCAGGTCGGTCTGGGGCCAACGTCCTGACTTTC,CAVKAGRSGANVLTF
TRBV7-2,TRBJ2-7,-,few,TGTGCCAGCAGCCCCACGTGGTCCCCGTTCCAGCAGTACTTC,CASSPTWSPFQQYF
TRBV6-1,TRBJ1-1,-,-,TGTGCCAGCAGTGAAGAAGGATTGAACACTGAAGCTTTCTTT,CASSEEGLNTEAFF
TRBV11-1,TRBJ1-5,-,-,TGTGCCAGCGCAGAAAAGGGCTCCGGTCAGCCCCAGCATTTT,CASAEKGSGQPQHF
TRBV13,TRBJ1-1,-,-,TGTGCCAGCAGCTGGGGGACGGGTGAAGCTTTCTTT,CASSWGTGEAFF
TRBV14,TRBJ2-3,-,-,TGTGCCAGCAGCCAAGCCCAGGAAAGACAAGATACGCAGTATTTT,CASSQAQERQDTQYF
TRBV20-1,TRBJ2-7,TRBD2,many,TGCAGTGCTAGAGATCAAAGGACTAGCGTTAGCTCCTACGAGCAGTACTTC,CSARDQRTSVSSYEQYF
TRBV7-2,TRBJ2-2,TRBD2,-,TGTGCCAGCAGCCGCAGAAAACGGGACTACCACACCGGGGAGCTGTTTTTT,CASSRRKRDYHTGELFF
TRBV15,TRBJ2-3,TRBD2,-,TGTGCCACCAGCAGGCACCTAGCGGGGGTGACAGATACGCAGTATTTT,CATSRHLAGVTDTQYF
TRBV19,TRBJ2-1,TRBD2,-,TGTGCCAGTAGGGCACGAGCGGGAGCCAATGAGCAGTTCTTC,CASRARAGANEQFF